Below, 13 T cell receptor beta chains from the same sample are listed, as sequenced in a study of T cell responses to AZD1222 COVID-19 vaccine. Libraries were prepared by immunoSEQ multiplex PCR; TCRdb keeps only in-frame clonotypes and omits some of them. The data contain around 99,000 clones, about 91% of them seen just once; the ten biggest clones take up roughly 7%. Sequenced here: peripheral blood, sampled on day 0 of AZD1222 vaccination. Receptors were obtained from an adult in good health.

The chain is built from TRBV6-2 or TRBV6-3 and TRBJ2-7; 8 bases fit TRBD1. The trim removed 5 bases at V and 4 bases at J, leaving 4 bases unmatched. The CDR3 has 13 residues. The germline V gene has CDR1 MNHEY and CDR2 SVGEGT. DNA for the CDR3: TGTGCCAGCAGTCACAGGGGGACATACGAGCAGTACTTC. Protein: CASSHRGTYEQYF.

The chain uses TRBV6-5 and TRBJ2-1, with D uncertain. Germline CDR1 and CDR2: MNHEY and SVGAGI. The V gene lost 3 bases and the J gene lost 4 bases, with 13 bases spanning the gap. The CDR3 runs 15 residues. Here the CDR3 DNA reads TGTGCCAGCAGTTATACCCCATCTCCATACAATGAGCAGTTCTTC. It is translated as CASSYTPSPYNEQFF.

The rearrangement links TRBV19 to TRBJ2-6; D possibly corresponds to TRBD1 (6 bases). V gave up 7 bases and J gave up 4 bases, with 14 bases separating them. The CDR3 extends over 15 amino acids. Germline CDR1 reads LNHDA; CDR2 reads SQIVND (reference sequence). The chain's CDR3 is CASTPRGGGANVLTF. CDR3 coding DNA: TGTGCCAGTACCCCACGAGGGGGAGGGGCCAACGTCCTGACTTTC. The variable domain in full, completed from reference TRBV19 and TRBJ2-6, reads DGGITQSPKYLFRKEGQNVTLSCEQNLNHDAMYWYRQDPGQGLRLIYYSQIVNDFQKGDIAEGYSVSREKKESFPLTVTSAQKNPTAFYLCASTPRGGGANVLTFGAGSRLTVL.

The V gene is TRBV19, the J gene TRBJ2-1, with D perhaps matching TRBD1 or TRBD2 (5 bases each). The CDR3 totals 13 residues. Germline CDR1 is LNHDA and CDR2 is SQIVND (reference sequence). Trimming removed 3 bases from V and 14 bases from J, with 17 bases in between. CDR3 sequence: CASSMVLGEREFF. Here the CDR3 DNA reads TGTGCCAGTAGTATGGTGCTAGGGGAGAGGGAGTTCTTC.

This CDR3 reads CASSSPWGGRGVQPQHF. The CDR3 nucleotides are TGTGCCAGCAGCTCCCCATGGGGGGGCCGTGGGGTTCAACCCCAGCATTTT. This rearrangement joins TRBV7-2 to TRBJ1-5; TRBD1 is a possible D gene (6 bases). CDR1 and CDR2 (germline): SGHTA, FQGNSA. Trimming left V 4 bases short and J 10 bases short, with 26 bases between. CDR3 length equals 17 residues. Combining the CDR3 with reference TRBV7-2 and TRBJ1-5 gives the whole variable domain GAGVSQSPSNKVTEKGKDVELRCDPISGHTALYWYRQSLGQGLEFLIYFQGNSAPDKSGLPSDRFSAERTGGSVSTLTIQRTQQEDSAVYLCASSSPWGGRGVQPQHFGDGTRLSIL.

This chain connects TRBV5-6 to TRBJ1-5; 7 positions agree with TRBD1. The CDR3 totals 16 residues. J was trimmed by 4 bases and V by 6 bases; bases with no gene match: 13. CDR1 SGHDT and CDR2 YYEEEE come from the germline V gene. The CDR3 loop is CASTRGVQGTNQPQHF. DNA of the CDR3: TGTGCCAGCACCAGGGGGGTACAGGGGACAAATCAGCCCCAGCATTTT. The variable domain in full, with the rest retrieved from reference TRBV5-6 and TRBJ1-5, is DAGVTQSPTHLIKTRGQQVTLRCSPKSGHDTVSWYQQALGQGPQFIFQYYEEEERQRGNFPDRFSGHQFPNYSSELNVNALLLGDSALYLCASTRGVQGTNQPQHFGDGTRLSIL.

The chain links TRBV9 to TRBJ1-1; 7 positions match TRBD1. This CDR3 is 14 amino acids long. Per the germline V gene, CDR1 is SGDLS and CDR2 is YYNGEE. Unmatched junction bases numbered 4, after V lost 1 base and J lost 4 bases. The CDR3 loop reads CASSVRGLATEAFF. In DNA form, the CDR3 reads TGTGCCAGCAGCGTAAGGGGGCTGGCCACTGAAGCTTTCTTT.

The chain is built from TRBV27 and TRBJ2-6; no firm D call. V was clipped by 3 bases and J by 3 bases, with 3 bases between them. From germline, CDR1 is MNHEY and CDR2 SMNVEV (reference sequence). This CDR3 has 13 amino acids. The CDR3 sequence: CASSFFGANVLTF. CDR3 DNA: TGTGCCAGCAGTTTCTTTGGGGCCAACGTCCTGACTTTC.

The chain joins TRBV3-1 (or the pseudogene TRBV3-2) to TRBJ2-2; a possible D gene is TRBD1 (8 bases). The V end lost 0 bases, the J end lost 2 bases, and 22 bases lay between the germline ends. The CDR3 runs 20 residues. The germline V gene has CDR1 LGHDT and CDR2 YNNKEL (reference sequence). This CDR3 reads CASSQDGRTGGALNTGELFF. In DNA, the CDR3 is TGTGCCAGCAGCCAAGATGGTAGAACAGGGGGGGCCCTAAACACCGGGGAGCTGTTTTTT.

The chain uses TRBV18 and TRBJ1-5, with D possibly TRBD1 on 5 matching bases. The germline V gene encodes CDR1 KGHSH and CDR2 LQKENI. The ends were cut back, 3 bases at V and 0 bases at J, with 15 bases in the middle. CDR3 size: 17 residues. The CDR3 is CASSPFVRGNSNQPQHF. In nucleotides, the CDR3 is TGTGCCAGCTCACCTTTTGTTAGGGGCAATAGCAATCAGCCCCAGCATTTT.

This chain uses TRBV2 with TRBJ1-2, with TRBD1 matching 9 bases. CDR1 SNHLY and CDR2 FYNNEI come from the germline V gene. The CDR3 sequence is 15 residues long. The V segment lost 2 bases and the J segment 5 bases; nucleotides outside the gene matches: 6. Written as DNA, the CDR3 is TGTGCCAGCAGTGAATCACAGGGGGCATTTTATGGCTACACCTTC. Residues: CASSESQGAFYGYTF.

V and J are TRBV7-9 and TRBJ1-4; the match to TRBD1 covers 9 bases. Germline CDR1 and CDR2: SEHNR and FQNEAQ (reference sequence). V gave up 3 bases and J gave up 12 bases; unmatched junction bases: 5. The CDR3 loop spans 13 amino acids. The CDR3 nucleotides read TGTGCCAGCAGCTTGACAGGGGGGTCGGAACTGTTTTTT. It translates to CASSLTGGSELFF.

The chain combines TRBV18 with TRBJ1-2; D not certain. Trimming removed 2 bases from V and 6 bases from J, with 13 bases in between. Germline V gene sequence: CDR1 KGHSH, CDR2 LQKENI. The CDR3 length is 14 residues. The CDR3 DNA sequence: TGTGCCAGCTCACCAGGGGTCCTCTGGAATGGCTACACCTTC. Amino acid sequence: CASSPGVLWNGYTF.